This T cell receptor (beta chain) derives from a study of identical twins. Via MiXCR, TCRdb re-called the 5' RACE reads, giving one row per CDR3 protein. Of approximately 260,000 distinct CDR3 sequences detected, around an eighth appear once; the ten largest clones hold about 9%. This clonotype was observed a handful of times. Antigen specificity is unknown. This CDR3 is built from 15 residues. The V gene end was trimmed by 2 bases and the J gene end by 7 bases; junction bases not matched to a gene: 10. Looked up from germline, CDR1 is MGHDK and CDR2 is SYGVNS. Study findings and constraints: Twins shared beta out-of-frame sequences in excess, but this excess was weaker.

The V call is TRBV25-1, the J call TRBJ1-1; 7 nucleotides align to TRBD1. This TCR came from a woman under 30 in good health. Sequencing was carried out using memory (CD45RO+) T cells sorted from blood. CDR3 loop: CASSETRGPHGEAFF. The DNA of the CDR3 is TGTGCCAGCAGTGAAACGAGGGGGCCCCACGGTGAAGCTTTCTTT.